This entry lists 9 T cell receptor beta chains sequenced from one sample in a study of blood T cell repertoires in COVID-19. Sequencing was performed with immunoSEQ multiplex PCR; in TCRdb, only in-frame clones are kept and a portion is missing. The sample carries about 50,000 clones, over 75% recorded once. Sample: peripheral blood. Every receptor here comes from a human donor in a cohort sampled during active COVID-19. The donor label of this sample is uncertain.

CDR3 in DNA: TGTGCCAGCAGTCCCCCGGGGAACACTGAAGCTTTCTTT. Amino acid sequence: CASSPPGNTEAFF. The V gene is TRBV28, the J gene TRBJ1-1; D gene unclear. Per the germline V gene, CDR1 is MDHEN and CDR2 is SYDVKM. This CDR3 is 13 amino acids long. Trimming pared 5 bases from V and 1 base from J, leaving 8 bases between.

The genes are TRBV7-8 and TRBJ2-2; weak D call: TRBD2 (5 bases). Deletions cut 8 bases from V and 4 bases from J, with 14 bases between. The germline V gene has CDR1 SGHVS and CDR2 FQNEAQ. CDR3 size: 14 residues. The CDR3: CASQRSGFTGELFF. In DNA, the CDR3 is TGTGCCAGCCAGCGGTCAGGTTTCACCGGGGAGCTGTTTTTT.

As to this clone: Other DNA sequences from this sample encode an identical CDR3 as well. The gene calls are TRBV19 and TRBJ2-7; no clear D. Germline assignment: CDR1 LNHDA and CDR2 SQIVND (reference sequence). Trimming pared 1 base from V and 2 bases from J, leaving 9 bases between. The length of the CDR3 is 14 residues. The CDR3, as DNA: TGTGCCAGTAGTATAGGAGCAGGTACCTACGAGCAGTACTTC. Translating gives CASSIGAGTYEQYF.

The chain uses TRBV29-1 and TRBJ2-5; TRBD2 aligns across 7 bases. Germline CDR1 SQVTM, CDR2 ANQGSEA. The V segment lost 7 bases and the J segment 2 bases; nucleotides outside the gene matches: 4. This CDR3 contains 12 residues. The CDR3 protein is CSAGTIQETQYF. In nucleotides, the CDR3 is TGCAGCGCCGGGACTATTCAAGAGACCCAGTACTTC.

This clone was counted only a few times. This chain joins TRBV30 and TRBJ2-7; D remains ambiguous. The V end was cut by 0 bases, the J end by 5 bases, with 11 bases between. From germline, CDR1 is GTSNPN and CDR2 SVGIG (reference sequence). The CDR3 has 13 residues. The DNA for the CDR3 is TGTGCCTGGAGTGTGTCCGGGTACCACGAGCAGTACTTC. Its translation is CAWSVSGYHEQYF.

J is TRBJ1-3 and V is TRBV5-5, with 10 bases aligning to TRBD1. This CDR3 has 15 residues. V trimming: 4 bases; J trimming: 4 bases; junction bases outside the gene matches: 5. Germline V lookup: CDR1 SGHKS, CDR2 YYEKEE (reference sequence). Here the CDR3 DNA reads TGTGCCAGCAGCACCGGGACAGGGGCAGGAAACACCATATATTTT. Translated, it gives CASSTGTGAGNTIYF.

V usage is TRBV11-3 and J usage is TRBJ2-3; 7 bases line up with TRBD2. CDR1 and CDR2 (germline): SGHNT, YENEEA. This CDR3 is built from 14 residues. V lost 3 bases, J lost 0 bases, and 0 bases stayed unmatched. The CDR3 reads CASSLTSSTDTQYF. The DNA of the CDR3 is TGTGCCAGCAGCTTGACTAGCAGCACAGATACGCAGTATTTT.

J is TRBJ2-3 and V is TRBV2; 10 bases align to TRBD1. The V and J ends lost 4 bases and 3 bases, in that order; junction bases with no gene match: 22. The germline V gene has CDR1 SNHLY and CDR2 FYNNEI. The CDR3 consists of 21 residues. CDR3 region: CASSGPRDRGSPSRGTDTQYF. DNA of the CDR3: TGTGCCAGCAGTGGCCCCCGGGACAGGGGTTCACCCTCCCGGGGAACAGATACGCAGTATTTT.

This chain links TRBV18 with TRBJ1-2; 9 nucleotides align to TRBD1. Germline trimming cut 3 bases from V and 4 bases from J; bases unmatched to any gene: 12. The CDR3 runs to 17 residues. Looked up from germline, CDR1 is KGHSH and CDR2 is LQKENI. CDR3 loop: CASSPGATGGLAYGYTF. The CDR3 DNA reads TGTGCCAGCTCACCCGGCGCGACAGGGGGATTAGCCTATGGCTACACCTTC.